This TCR beta chain stems from a study of regulatory T cells in long-lasting Graves disease. At the level of the study: For under 3 months, newly diagnosed Graves' patients had been taking antithyroid drugs. The study, taken as a whole, reports: Those with persistent Graves' had less TCR diversity than newly diagnosed patients.

Construction of TCR beta libraries relied on iRepertoire HTBI primers and on Arm-PCR targeting CDR3 regions. TCRdb re-derived calls from the multiplex PCR reads in MiXCR, one entry per CDR3 protein. The table records around 500,000 distinct CDR3 sequences, around 12% of them present only once. As for time point: newly diagnosed GD, antithyroid drugs for less than 3 months. PBMCs were the source of the RNA used for TCR sequencing. CDR3 length equals 20 residues. Germline V gene sequence: CDR1 MNHNS, CDR2 SASEGT. J was trimmed by 4 bases and V by 1 base; bases with no gene match: 17. To note about this clonotype: What it recognizes is unknown.

The sample was also linked to a second study, of T cells in Graves' hyperthyroidism and ophthalmopathy. According to that study: Initially, a first-round RT-PCR of the TCR CDR3 employed the HTBI primer set.

The receptor was derived from a woman aged 25 to 45 with Graves disease. The specimen was peripheral blood mononuclear cells (PBMCs), collected at new diagnosis, from a patient treated with antithyroid drugs. V usage is TRBV6-1 and J usage is TRBJ2-1; 9 nucleotides match TRBD2. CDR3 loop: CASSEDGGPPMTSGYNEQFF. CDR3 nucleotide sequence: TGTGCCAGCAGTGAAGATGGAGGGCCACCTATGACTAGCGGTTACAATGAGCAGTTCTTC.